The clone carrying this T cell receptor (beta chain) has more than one count but fewer than ten. The antigen is unknown. Germline loops: CDR1 SGHKS, CDR2 YYEKEE (reference sequence). V lost 0 bases, J lost 4 bases, and 10 bases lay in between. This CDR3 region has 14 residues. The sample originates from a study of post-analysis software for immune sequencing data. In the study overall: Recorded disease courses covered relapsing-remitting, secondary progressive and progressive-relapsing multiple sclerosis. Some patients had no subtype annotation. Study observations and caveats: With TRBV5-6, TRBV5-1 and TRBV20-1 included, 5 or 6 TRBV segments were more frequent in patients than in controls.

Built from TCR beta cDNA, the libraries had unique molecular identifiers in them. MiXCR, applied by TCRdb to the PCR reads, yields one record per CDR3 protein. The table shows 600,000 to 700,000 distinct CDR3 sequences, with roughly three fifths occurring only once. Sequenced sample: blood. The chain joins TRBV5-5 to TRBJ1-2; D is unclear. This clonotype was obtained from a girl aged 2 to 9 with multiple sclerosis. CDR3 sequence: CASSLGPPSYGYTF. The CDR3 DNA is TGTGCCAGCAGCTTGGGACCGCCTTCCTATGGCTACACCTTC.